A selection of T cell receptor beta chains follows, all from one sample in a study of early T cells in non-severe SARS-CoV-2 infection. TCRdb analysed the 5' RACE reads with MiXCR anew, one entry per CDR3 protein. The data show some 88,000 distinct CDR3 sequences, with around 17% seen just once and around 4.9% held by the top ten. The source material was whole blood, sampled at baseline. Source of these receptors: an adult who was a healthcare worker with PCR-confirmed SARS-CoV-2 infection or an uninfected control (not recorded which). The CDR3 runs from the conserved cysteine through the conserved F or W. The D gene is left open where the match is weak. Expanded clones are given a class, and other clones once, few, many or no size at all.

>TRBJ2-7|NA|TRBV11-2|NA
TGTGCCAGCAGCTTAAGTTTGGAGCAGTACTTC
CASSLSLEQYF
>TRBJ1-4|few|TRBV20-1|NA
TGCAGTGCGCCTACATATGCAACTAATGAAAAACTGTTTTTT
CSAPTYATNEKLFF
>TRBJ1-6|NA|TRBV11-2|NA
TGTGCCAGCAGCTTAGAGGCGGGGGAGGCACCCCTCCACTTT
CASSLEAGEAPLHF
>TRBJ2-5|NA|TRBV12-3/TRBV12-4|TRBD2
TGTGCCAGCAGTTTACTGACTAGCGACAAAGAGACCCAGTACTTC
CASSLLTSDKETQYF
>TRBJ2-7|few|TRBV5-5|NA
TGTGCCAGCAGCCGGCACGCAGGGGACTACGAGCAGTACTTC
CASSRHAGDYEQYF
>TRBJ2-2|few|TRBV20-1|NA
TGCAGTGTACGAGTTGGCACCGGGGAGCTGTTTTTT
CSVRVGTGELFF
>TRBJ2-5|once|TRBV24-1|TRBD1
TGTGCCACTCGGGACAGTCGCCAAGAGACCCAGTACTTC
CATRDSRQETQYF
>TRBJ2-1|few|TRBV7-9|NA
TGTGCCAGCAGGGGGGTCGGTGAGCAGTTCTTC
CASRGVGEQFF
>TRBJ2-3|NA|TRBV20-1|TRBD2
TGTAGTGCTAGCCCCGGGACTAGCGGCACAGATACGCAGTATTTT
CSASPGTSGTDTQYF
>TRBJ2-3|NA|TRBV3-1|TRBD1
TGTGCCAGCAGCCAAGGGGATTGGACAGGGGTTTCAGATACGCAGTATTTT
CASSQGDWTGVSDTQYF
>TRBJ1-6|many|TRBV7-7|NA
TGTGCCAGCAGCCCCAGGGGCGGGGACTCAAACTCCTATAATTCACCCCTCCACTTT
CASSPRGGDSNSYNSPLHF
>TRBJ1-1|NA|TRBV12-3/TRBV12-4|NA
TGTGCCATCAGAGGGGATGAAGCTTTCTTT
CAIRGDEAFF
>TRBJ2-6|few|TRBV27|TRBD2
TGTGCCAGCAGCTGGCTAGCGGGAGGGTCTGGGGCCAACGTCCTGACTTTC
CASSWLAGGSGANVLTF
>TRBJ1-4|few|TRBV4-1|NA
TGCGCCAGCAGCCAAGATGCGAGTGAAAAACTGTTTTTT
CASSQDASEKLFF
>TRBJ2-2|few|TRBV5-5|TRBD1
TGTGCCAGCAGCTTGAAACAGGGGGTCACCGGGGAGCTGTTTTTT
CASSLKQGVTGELFF
>TRBJ2-7|many|TRBV3-1|TRBD2
TGTGCCAGCAGCCACGGGAGGGGTGCCTACGAGCAGTACTTC
CASSHGRGAYEQYF
>TRBJ1-1|many|TRBV29-1|NA
TGCAGCGTTGAGGAGGGCCACACTGAAGCTTTCTTT
CSVEEGHTEAFF
>TRBJ2-6|few|TRBV19|TRBD2
TGTGCCAGTATTGCTAGCGGGAGTGCCGGGGCCAACGTCCTGACTTTC
CASIASGSAGANVLTF
>TRBJ2-5|few|TRBV11-2|TRBD2
TGTGCCAGCAGCTCACTAGCGGGAGGGCCACAAGAGACCCAGTACTTC
CASSSLAGGPQETQYF
>TRBJ2-4|NA|TRBV27|TRBD2
TGTGCCAGCAGTCCCGGGACTAGCGGGAGGGCCAAGATTCAGTACTTC
CASSPGTSGRAKIQYF
>TRBJ2-7|few|TRBV5-1|TRBD2
TGCGCCAGCAGCTTGGGGGACTACTACGAGCAGTACTTC
CASSLGDYYEQYF
>TRBJ2-7|NA|TRBV6-6|TRBD2
TGTGCCAGCAGCCTCCGGACTAGCGGGAGGGGTTTCTACGAGCAGTACTTC
CASSLRTSGRGFYEQYF
>TRBJ2-7|NA|TRBV18|NA
TGTGCCAGCTCACTGTCTACGGCGGGATTTTCCTACGAGCAGTACTTC
CASSLSTAGFSYEQYF
>TRBJ2-2|NA|TRBV2|NA
TGTGCCAGCAAACTAACGAACACCGGGGAGCTGTTTTTT
CASKLTNTGELFF
>TRBJ2-3|NA|TRBV29-1|NA
TGCAGCGTTGGGGTTACGCAGTATTTT
CSVGVTQYF
>TRBJ2-7|few|TRBV20-1|NA
TGCAGTGCTACTCACCCGACAGGTGGTGACGAGCAGTACTTC
CSATHPTGGDEQYF
>TRBJ1-3|NA|TRBV9|TRBD1
TGTGCCAGCAGCGTAGAAGGGAGACAGGGACCTTCCCTCGGCACCATATATTTT
CASSVEGRQGPSLGTIYF
>TRBJ2-7|few|TRBV6-6|TRBD2
TGTGCCAGCAGTTACTTGGGACTAGCGGTATCCTACGAGCAGTACTTC
CASSYLGLAVSYEQYF